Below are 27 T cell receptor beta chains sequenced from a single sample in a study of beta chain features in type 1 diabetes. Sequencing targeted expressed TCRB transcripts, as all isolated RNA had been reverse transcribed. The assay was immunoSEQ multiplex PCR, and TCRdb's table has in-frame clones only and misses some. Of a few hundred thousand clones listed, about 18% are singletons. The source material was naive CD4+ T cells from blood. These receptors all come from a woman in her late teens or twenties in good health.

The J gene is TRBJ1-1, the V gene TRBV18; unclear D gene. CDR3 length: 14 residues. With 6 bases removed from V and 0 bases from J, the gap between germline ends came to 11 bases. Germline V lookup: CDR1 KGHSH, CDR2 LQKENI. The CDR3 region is CASSPETMNTEAFF. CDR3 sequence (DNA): TGTGCCAGCTCCCCGGAGACCATGAACACTGAAGCTTTCTTT.

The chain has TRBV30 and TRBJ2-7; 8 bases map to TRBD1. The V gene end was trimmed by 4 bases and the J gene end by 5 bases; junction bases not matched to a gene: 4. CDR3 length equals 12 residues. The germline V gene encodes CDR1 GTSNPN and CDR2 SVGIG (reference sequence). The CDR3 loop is CAWTGGDHEQYF. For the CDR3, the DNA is TGTGCCTGGACAGGGGGCGACCACGAGCAGTACTTC.

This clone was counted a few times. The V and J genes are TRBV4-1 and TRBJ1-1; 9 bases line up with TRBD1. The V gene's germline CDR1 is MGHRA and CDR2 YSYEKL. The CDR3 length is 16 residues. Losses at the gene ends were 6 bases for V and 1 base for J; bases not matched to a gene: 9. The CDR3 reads CASRDGTGSRNTEAFF. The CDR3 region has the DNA TGCGCCAGCAGAGACGGGACAGGGTCGAGGAACACTGAAGCTTTCTTT.

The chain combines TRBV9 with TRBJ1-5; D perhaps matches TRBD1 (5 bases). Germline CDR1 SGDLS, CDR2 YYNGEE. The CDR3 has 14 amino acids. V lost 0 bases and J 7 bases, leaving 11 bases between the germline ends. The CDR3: CASSVGGEYQPQHF. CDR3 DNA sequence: TGTGCCAGCAGCGTAGGGGGCGAATACCAGCCCCAGCATTTT.

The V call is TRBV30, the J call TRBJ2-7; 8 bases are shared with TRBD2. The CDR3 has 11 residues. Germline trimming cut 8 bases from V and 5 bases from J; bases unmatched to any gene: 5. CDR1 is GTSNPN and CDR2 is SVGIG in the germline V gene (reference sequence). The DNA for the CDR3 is TGTGCCCGCGGGGGGCCCAACGAGCAGTACTTC. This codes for CARGGPNEQYF. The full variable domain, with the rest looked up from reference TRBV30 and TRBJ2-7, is SQTIHQWPATLVQPVGSPLSLECTVEGTSNPNLYWYRQAAGRGLQLLFYSVGIGQISSEVPQNLSASRPQDRQFILSSKKLLLSDSGFYLCARGGPNEQYFGPGTRLTVT.

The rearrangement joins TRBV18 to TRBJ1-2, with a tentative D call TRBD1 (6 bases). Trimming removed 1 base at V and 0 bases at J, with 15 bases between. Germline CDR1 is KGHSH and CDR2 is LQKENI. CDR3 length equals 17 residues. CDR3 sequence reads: CASSPRGQASSNYGYTF. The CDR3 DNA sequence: TGTGCCAGCTCACCACGGGGGCAGGCTAGTTCTAACTATGGCTACACCTTC.

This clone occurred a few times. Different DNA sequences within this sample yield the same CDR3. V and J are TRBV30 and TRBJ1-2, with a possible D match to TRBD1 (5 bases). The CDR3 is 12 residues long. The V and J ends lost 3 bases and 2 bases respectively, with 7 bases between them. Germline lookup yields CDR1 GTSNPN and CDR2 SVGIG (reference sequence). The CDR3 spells CAWSGGNYGYTF. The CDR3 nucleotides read TGTGCCTGGAGCGGGGGGAACTATGGCTACACCTTC.

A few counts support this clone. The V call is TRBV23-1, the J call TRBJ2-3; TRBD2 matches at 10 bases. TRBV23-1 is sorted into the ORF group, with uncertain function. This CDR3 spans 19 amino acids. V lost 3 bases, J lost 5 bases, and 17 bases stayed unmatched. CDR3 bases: TGCGCCAGCAGTCATCATGAGCGGGAGGGCCCTCCGTTGTTAGATACGCAGTATTTT. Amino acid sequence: CASSHHEREGPPLLDTQYF.

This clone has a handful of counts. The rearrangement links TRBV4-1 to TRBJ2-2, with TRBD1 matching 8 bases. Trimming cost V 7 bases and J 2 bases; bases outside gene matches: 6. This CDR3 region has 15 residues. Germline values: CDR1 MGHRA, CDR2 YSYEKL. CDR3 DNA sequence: TGCGCCAGCACCAAGCCAGGGGGCAACACCGGGGAGCTGTTTTTT. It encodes CASTKPGGNTGELFF.

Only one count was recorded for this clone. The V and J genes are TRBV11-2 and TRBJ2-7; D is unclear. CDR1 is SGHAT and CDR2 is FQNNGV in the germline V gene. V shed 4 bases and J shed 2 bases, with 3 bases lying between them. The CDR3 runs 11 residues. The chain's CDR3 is CASSSPYEQYF. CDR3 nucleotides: TGTGCCAGCAGCTCTCCCTACGAGCAGTACTTC. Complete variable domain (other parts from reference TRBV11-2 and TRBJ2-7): EAGVAQSPRYKIIEKRQSVAFWCNPISGHATLYWYQQILGQGPKLLIQFQNNGVVDDSQLPKDRFSAERLKGVDSTLKIQPAKLEDSAVYLCASSSPYEQYFGPGTRLTVT.

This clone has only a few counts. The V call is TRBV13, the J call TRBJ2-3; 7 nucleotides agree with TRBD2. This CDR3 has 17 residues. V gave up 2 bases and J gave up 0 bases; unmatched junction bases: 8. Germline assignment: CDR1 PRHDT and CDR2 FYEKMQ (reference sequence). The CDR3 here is CASSLSGRATSTDTQYF. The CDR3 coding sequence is TGTGCCAGCAGCTTATCTGGGAGGGCCACGAGCACAGATACGCAGTATTTT.

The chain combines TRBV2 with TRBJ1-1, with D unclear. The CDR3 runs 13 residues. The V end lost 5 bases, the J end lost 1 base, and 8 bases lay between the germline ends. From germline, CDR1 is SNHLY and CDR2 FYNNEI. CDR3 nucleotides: TGTGCCAGCAGTCAACACCCGAACACTGAAGCTTTCTTT. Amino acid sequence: CASSQHPNTEAFF.

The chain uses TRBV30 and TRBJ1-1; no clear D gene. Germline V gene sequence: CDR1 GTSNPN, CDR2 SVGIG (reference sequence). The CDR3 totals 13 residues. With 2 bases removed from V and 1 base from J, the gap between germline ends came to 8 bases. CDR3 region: CAWSSVANTEAFF. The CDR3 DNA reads TGTGCCTGGAGTAGTGTGGCGAACACTGAAGCTTTCTTT.

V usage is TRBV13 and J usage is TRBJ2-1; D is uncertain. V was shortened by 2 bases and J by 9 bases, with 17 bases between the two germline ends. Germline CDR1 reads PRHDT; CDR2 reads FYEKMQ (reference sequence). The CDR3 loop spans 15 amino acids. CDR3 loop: CASSLLGKPKIEQFF. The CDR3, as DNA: TGTGCCAGCAGCTTATTGGGCAAACCGAAGATTGAGCAGTTCTTC.

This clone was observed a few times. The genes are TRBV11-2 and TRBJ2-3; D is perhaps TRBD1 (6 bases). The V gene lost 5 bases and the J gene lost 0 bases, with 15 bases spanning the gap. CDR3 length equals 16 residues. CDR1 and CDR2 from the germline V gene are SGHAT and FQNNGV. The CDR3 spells CASSPLTGPSTDTQYF. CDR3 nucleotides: TGTGCCAGCAGCCCCTTGACAGGTCCTAGCACAGATACGCAGTATTTT.

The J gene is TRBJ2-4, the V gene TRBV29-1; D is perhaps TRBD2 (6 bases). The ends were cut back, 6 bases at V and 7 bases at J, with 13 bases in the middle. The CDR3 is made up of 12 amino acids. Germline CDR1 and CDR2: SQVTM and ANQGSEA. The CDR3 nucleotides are TGCAGCGTGAATTCGGGACTCAACATTCAGTACTTC. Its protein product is CSVNSGLNIQYF.

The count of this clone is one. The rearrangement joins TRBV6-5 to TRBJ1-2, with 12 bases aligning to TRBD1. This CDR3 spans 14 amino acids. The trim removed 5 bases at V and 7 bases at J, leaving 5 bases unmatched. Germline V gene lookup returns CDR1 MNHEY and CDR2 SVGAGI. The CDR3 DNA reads TGTGCCAGCAGTAGGGGACAGGGGGCGCCTGGCTACACCTTC. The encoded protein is CASSRGQGAPGYTF.

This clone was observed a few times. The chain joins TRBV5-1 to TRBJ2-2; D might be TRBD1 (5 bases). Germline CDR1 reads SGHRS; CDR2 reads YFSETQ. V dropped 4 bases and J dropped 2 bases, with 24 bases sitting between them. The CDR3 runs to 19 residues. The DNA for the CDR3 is TGCGCCAGCAGCCCCCTCCCCGCGAGACAGCTATCTAACACCGGGGAGCTGTTTTTT. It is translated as CASSPLPARQLSNTGELFF.

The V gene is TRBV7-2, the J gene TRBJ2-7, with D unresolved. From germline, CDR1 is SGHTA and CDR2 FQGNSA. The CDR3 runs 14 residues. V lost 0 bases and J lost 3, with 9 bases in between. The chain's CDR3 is CASSLATANYEQYF. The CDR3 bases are TGTGCCAGCAGCTTAGCGACTGCCAACTACGAGCAGTACTTC.

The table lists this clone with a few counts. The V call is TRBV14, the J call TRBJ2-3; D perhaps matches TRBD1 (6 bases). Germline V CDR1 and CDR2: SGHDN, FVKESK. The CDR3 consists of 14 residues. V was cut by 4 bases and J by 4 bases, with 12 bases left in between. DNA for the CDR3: TGTGCCAGCAGCCGATATAAGGGGGCAGATACGCAGTATTTT. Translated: CASSRYKGADTQYF.

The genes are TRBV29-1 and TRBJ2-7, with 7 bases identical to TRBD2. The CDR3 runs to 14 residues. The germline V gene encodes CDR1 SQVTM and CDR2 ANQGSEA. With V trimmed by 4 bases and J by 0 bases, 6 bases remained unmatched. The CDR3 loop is CSVGKRGSSYEQYF. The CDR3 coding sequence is TGCAGCGTTGGGAAGCGGGGTAGCTCCTACGAGCAGTACTTC.

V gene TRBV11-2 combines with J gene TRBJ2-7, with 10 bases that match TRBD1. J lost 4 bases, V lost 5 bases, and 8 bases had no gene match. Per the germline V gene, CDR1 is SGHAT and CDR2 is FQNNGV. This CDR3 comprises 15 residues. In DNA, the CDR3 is TGTGCCAGCAGCCAGGGAGGGACAGGGGTGTACGAGCAGTACTTC. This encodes CASSQGGTGVYEQYF.

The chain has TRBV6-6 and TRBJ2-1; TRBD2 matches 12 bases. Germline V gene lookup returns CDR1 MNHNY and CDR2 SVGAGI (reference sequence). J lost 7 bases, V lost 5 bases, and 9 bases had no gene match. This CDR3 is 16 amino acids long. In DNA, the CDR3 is TGTGCCAGCAGTCCCCATACTAGCGGGGGGTATAATGAGCAGTTCTTC. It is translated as CASSPHTSGGYNEQFF.

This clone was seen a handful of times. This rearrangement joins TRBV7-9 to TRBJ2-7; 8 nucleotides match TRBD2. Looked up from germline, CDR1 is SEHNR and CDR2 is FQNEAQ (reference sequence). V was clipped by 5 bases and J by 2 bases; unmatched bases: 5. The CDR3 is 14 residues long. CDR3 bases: TGTGCCAGCAGCCGAGAGCGGGGGACCTACGAGCAGTACTTC. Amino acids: CASSRERGTYEQYF.

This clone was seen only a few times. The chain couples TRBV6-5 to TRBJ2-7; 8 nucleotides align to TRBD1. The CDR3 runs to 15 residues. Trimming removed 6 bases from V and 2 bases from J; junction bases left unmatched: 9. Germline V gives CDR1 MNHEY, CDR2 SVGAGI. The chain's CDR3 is CASSKHGQGAYEQYF. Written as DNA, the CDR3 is TGTGCCAGCAGCAAACACGGACAGGGAGCCTACGAGCAGTACTTC.

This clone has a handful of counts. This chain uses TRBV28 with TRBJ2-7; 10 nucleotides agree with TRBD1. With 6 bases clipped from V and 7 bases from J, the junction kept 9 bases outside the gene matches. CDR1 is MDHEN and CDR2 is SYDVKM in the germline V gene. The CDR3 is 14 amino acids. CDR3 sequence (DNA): TGTGCCAGCAGCCCGACAGGGGGCTTGTTGGAGCAGTACTTC. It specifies CASSPTGGLLEQYF. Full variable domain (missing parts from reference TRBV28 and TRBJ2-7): DVKVTQSSRYLVKRTGEKVFLECVQDMDHENMFWYRQDPGLGLRLIYFSYDVKMKEKGDIPEGYSVSREKKERFSLILESASTNQTSMYLCASSPTGGLLEQYFGPGTRLTVT.

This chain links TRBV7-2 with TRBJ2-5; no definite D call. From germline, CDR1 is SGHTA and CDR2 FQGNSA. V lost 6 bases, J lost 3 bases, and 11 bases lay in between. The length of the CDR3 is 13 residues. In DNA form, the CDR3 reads TGTGCCAGCAGAGCCGCCGCGGAAGAGACCCAGTACTTC. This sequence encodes CASRAAAEETQYF.